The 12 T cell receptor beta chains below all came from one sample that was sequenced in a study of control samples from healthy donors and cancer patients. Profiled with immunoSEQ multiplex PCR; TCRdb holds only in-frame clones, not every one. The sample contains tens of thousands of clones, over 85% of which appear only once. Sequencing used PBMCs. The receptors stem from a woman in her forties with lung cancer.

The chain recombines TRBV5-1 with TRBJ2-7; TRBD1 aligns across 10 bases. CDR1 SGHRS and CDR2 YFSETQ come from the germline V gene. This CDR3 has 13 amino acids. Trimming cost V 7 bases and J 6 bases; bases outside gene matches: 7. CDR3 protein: CASSGTGVGEQYF. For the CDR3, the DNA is TGCGCCAGCTCCGGGACAGGGGTAGGCGAGCAGTACTTC.

The CDR3 nucleotides read TGTGCCTGGAGAATGGCGGTCTCCTACAATGAGCAGTTCTTC. Translated: CAWRMAVSYNEQFF. This rearrangement joins TRBV30 to TRBJ2-1; D ambiguous. Trimming cost V 3 bases and J 0 bases, with 9 bases left between them. Germline V lookup: CDR1 GTSNPN, CDR2 SVGIG (reference sequence). The CDR3 consists of 14 residues.

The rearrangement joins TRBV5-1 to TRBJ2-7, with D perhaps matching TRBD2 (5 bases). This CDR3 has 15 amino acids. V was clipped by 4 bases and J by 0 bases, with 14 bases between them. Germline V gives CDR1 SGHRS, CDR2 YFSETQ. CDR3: CASSVGLIPSYEQYF. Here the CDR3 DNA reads TGCGCCAGCAGCGTAGGACTGATTCCCTCCTACGAGCAGTACTTC.

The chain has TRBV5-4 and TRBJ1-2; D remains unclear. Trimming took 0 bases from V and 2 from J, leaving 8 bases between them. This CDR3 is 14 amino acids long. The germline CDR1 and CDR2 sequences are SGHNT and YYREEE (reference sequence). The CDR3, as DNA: TGTGCCAGCAGCTTGGCCCCCAAAAACTATGGCTACACCTTC. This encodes CASSLAPKNYGYTF.

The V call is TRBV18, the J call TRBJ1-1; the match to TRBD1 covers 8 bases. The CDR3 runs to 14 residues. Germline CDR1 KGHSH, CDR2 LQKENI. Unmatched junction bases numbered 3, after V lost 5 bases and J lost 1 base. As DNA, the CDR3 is TGTGCCAGCTCATCCGGGACAGGGAACACTGAAGCTTTCTTT. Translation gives CASSSGTGNTEAFF. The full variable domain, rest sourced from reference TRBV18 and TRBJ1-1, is NAGVMQNPRHLVRRRGQEARLRCSPMKGHSHVYWYRQLPEEGLKFMVYLQKENIIDESGMPKERFSAEFPKEGPSILRIQQVVRGDSAAYFCASSSGTGNTEAFFGQGTRLTVV.

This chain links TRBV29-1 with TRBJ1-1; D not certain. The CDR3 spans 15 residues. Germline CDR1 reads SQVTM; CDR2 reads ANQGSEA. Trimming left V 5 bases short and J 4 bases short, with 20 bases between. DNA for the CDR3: TGCAGCGTTCTTTCAGGAGGGTGGGGTGGCACTGAAGCTTTCTTT. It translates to CSVLSGGWGGTEAFF.

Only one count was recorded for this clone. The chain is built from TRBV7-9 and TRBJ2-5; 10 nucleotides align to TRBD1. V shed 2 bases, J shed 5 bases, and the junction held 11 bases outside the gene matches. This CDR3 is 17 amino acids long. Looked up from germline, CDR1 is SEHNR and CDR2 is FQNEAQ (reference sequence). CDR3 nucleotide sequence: TGTGCCAGCAGCTTACTTGAGACAGGGGGCCTTGTGGAGACCCAGTACTTC. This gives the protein CASSLLETGGLVETQYF. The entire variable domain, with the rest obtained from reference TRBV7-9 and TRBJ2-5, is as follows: DTGVSQNPRHKITKRGQNVTFRCDPISEHNRLYWYRQTLGQGPEFLTYFQNEAQLEKSRLLSDRFSAERPKGSFSTLEIQRTEQGDSAMYLCASSLLETGGLVETQYFGPGTRLLVL.

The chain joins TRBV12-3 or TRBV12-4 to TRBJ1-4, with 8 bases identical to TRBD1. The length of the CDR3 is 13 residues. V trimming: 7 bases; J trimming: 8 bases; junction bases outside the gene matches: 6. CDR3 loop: CASTTGAREKLFF. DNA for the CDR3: TGTGCCAGCACGACAGGGGCTAGGGAAAAACTGTTTTTT.

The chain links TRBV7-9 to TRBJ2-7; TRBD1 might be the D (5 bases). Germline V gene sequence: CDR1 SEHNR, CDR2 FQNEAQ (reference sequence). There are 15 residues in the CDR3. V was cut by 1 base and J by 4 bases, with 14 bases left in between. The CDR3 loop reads CASSLGQGVRYEQYF. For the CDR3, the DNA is TGTGCCAGCAGCTTAGGCCAGGGTGTACGGTACGAGCAGTACTTC.

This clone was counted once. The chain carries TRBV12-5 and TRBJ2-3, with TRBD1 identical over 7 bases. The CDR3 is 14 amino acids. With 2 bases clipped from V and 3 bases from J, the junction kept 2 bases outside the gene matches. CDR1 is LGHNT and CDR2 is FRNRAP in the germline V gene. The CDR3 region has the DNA TGTGCTAGTGGTTTGTCGACAGGGACAGATACGCAGTATTTT. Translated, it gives CASGLSTGTDTQYF.

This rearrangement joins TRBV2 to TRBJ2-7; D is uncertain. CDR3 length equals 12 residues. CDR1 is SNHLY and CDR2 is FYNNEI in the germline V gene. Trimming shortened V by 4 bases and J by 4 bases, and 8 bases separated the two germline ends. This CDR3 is CASSVNSYEQYF. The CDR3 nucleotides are TGTGCCAGCAGTGTTAACAGTTACGAGCAGTACTTC.

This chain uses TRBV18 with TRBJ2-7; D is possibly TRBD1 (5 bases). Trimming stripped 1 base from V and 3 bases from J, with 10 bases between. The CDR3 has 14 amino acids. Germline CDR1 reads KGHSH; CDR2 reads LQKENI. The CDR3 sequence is CASSPLMDNYEQYF. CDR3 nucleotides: TGTGCCAGCTCACCACTCATGGACAACTACGAGCAGTACTTC.